This entry features one TCR beta chain sequence. Measured with immunoSEQ multiplex PCR; TCRdb has only the in-frame clones, and not every one. The sample includes under 300,000 clones, roughly 83% of them seen just once. This specimen belongs to a study of blood T cell repertoires in COVID-19. Study summary: Samples taken during acute and convalescent COVID-19 were collected in the United States, Italy and Spain.

This CDR3 comprises 14 residues. Trimming removed 6 bases from V and 7 bases from J; junction bases left unmatched: 6. In germline, CDR1 is LNHDA, CDR2 SQIVND (reference sequence). This sequence joins TRBV19 and TRBJ1-5, with TRBD1 matching 10 bases. Sequenced input: peripheral blood. The receptor was isolated from a human donor with COVID-19, enrolled during active disease. The donor label of this sample is uncertain. The CDR3 loop is CASRDRDRGQPQHF. The CDR3 nucleotides are TGTGCCAGTAGAGACCGGGACAGGGGACAGCCCCAGCATTTT.